This T cell receptor (beta chain) was captured by sequencing in a study of post-analysis software for immune sequencing data. In the study overall: Relapsing-remitting, secondary progressive and progressive-relapsing courses of multiple sclerosis were included.

General study results and limits: Samples prepared in the same batch strongly co-clustered by F measure. The five TRBV segments detected at higher frequency in patients than in controls included TRBV5-6, TRBV5-1 and TRBV20-1. Controls had significantly higher normalized Chao1 diversity than multiple sclerosis patients.

Worth noting for this clonotype: The antigen is undetermined.

V was pared by 1 base and J by 0 bases, with 8 bases of the junction left unmatched. Germline loops: CDR1 GTSNPN, CDR2 SVGIG (reference sequence). This CDR3 is 17 amino acids long. Researchers reported that TCR beta cDNA libraries carried unique molecular identifiers. TCRdb reanalysed the PCR reads using MiXCR and keeps one entry per CDR3 protein. The sample yields under 900,000 distinct CDR3 sequences, roughly 58% seen once. The sequenced sample consisted of blood. The chain links TRBV30 to TRBJ2-7; TRBD2 matches at 11 bases. The TCR comes from a girl aged 5-17 years with multiple sclerosis. CDR3 nucleotides: TGTGCCTGGAGTGGACTAGCGGGGTCCTTAAGCTCCTACGAGCAGTACTTC. Its translation is CAWSGLAGSLSSYEQYF.